A single sample is the source of the 7 T cell receptor beta chains below, sequenced in a study of blood T cell repertoires in COVID-19. The table came from immunoSEQ multiplex PCR; TCRdb's copy has only in-frame clones and leaves some out. The sample has 470,000 or so clones; around nine tenths are singletons. The sequenced material came from PBMCs or T cells enriched from blood (not recorded which). The receptor source for this set is a woman aged 18-29 years with acute COVID-19.

The gene calls are TRBV6-4 and TRBJ1-1, with TRBD1 as a possible D gene (6 bases). The ends were cut back, 4 bases at V and 2 bases at J, with 8 bases in the middle. CDR1 is MRHNA, CDR2 SNTAGT, per germline. CDR3 length: 13 amino acids. The CDR3 nucleotides read TGTGCCAGCAGTGTGGACAGCAACACTGAAGCTTTCTTT. The encoded protein is CASSVDSNTEAFF.

The V gene is TRBV28, the J gene TRBJ1-1, with D maybe TRBD1 (5 bases). CDR1 is MDHEN, CDR2 SYDVKM, per germline. Trimming cost V 6 bases and J 0 bases, with 11 bases left between them. This CDR3 spans 14 amino acids. Written as DNA, the CDR3 is TGTGCCAGCAGCCTGACAGTCATGAACACTGAAGCTTTCTTT. Translating it yields CASSLTVMNTEAFF.

The chain is built from TRBV7-2 and TRBJ2-1, with TRBD2 identical over 8 bases. The CDR3 totals 17 residues. J was trimmed by 7 bases and V by 1 base; bases with no gene match: 12. The germline V gene has CDR1 SGHTA and CDR2 FQGNSA. Here the CDR3 DNA reads TGTGCCAGCAGCTTAGGCGGTGTCGGGGGGGCTTTGAATGAGCAGTTCTTC. Translation gives CASSLGGVGGALNEQFF.

The chain combines TRBV3-1 (or the pseudogene TRBV3-2) with TRBJ1-6; the D is unclear. V gave up 2 bases and J gave up 8 bases, with 13 bases separating them. Germline CDR1 is LGHDT and CDR2 is YNNKEL (reference sequence). The CDR3 covers 15 residues. CDR3 in DNA: TGTGCCAGCAGCCAAAGAAACATCGCTGATTCACCCCTCCACTTT. It encodes CASSQRNIADSPLHF.

V and J are TRBV5-3 and TRBJ2-7; 7 nucleotides line up with TRBD1. TRBV5-3 is an ORF, with its function uncertain. Trimming at V came to 2 bases and at J to 2 bases, leaving 4 bases not matched to a gene. The CDR3 totals 14 residues. The CDR3 reads CARSFRDRAYEQYF. As DNA, the CDR3 is TGTGCCAGAAGCTTCCGGGACAGAGCCTACGAGCAGTACTTC.

The genes are TRBV6-4 and TRBJ1-1; 7 bases align to TRBD1. V was clipped by 4 bases and J by 5 bases; unmatched bases: 7. The CDR3 length is 14 residues. Germline V lookup: CDR1 MRHNA, CDR2 SNTAGT. The CDR3 spells CASSARQGGTEAFF. The DNA of the CDR3 is TGTGCCAGCAGTGCGAGACAGGGCGGGACTGAAGCTTTCTTT.

This clone was seen more than once but under ten times. The chain recombines TRBV12-3 or TRBV12-4 with TRBJ1-1; a weak D match, TRBD1 (6 bases). This CDR3 has 13 amino acids. The V and J ends lost 5 bases and 7 bases respectively, with 14 bases between them. In DNA, the CDR3 is TGTGCCAGCAGTACTTGGACAGATAATGAAGCTTTCTTT. This codes for CASSTWTDNEAFF.